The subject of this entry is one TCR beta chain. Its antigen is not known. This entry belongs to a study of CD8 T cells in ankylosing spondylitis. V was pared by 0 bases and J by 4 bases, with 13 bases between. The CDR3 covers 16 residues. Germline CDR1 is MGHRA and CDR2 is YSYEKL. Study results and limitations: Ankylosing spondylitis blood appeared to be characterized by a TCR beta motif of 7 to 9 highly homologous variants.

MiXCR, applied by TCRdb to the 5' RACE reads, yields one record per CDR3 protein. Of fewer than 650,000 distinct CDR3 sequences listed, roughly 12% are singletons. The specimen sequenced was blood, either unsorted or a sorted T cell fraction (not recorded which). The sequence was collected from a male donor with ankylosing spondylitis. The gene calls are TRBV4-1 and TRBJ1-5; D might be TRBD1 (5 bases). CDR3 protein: CASSQDGSGLNQPQHF. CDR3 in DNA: TGCGCCAGCAGCCAAGATGGGTCAGGGTTAAATCAGCCCCAGCATTTT.